The text below deals with one T cell receptor (beta chain). Germline V gene data show CDR1 as LGHDT and CDR2 as YNNKEL (reference sequence). The CDR3 runs 13 residues. V shed 1 base and J shed 5 bases, with 8 bases lying between them. These data originate in a study of blood T cell repertoires in COVID-19. In the study overall: T cells, B-cell-depleted T cells, or PBMCs supplied cDNA or gDNA.

The table came from immunoSEQ multiplex PCR; TCRdb's copy has only in-frame clones and leaves some out. The data show just over 300,000 clones, with about nine tenths seen just once and 8.5% to 10% held by the top ten. Participant reports of clinical history set cohort assignment. The chain uses TRBV3-1 (or the pseudogene TRBV3-2) and TRBJ1-2; TRBD1 is a possible D gene (5 bases). The sequence was obtained from a woman between 18 and 30 years old who had recovered from COVID-19. Sample: PBMCs or T cells enriched from blood (not recorded which). The CDR3 coding sequence is TGTGCCAGCAGCCAAGGGAGGGGATATGGCTACACCTTC. It encodes CASSQGRGYGYTF.